These 19 T cell receptor beta chains originate from one sample sequenced in a study of STAT5B mutations in CD4+ large granular lymphocyte leukemia (dated by TCRdb to between 2022 and 2023). Library creation used the immunoSEQ multiplex PCR assay. Not all clones reach the TCRdb copy of this immuneACCESS table, which keeps in-frame sequences only. Checked studies attribute under half of the gap to unresolved V genes and leave the rest unexplained. The sample table holds nearly 45,000 clones, of which roughly 85% were seen once. About 3% of the sample goes to the ten largest clones. The sequenced sample consisted of CD4+ T cells from blood buffy coats. The source is a human donor in good health.

Points on this clone: The same CDR3 can be traced to other DNA sequences in this sample. CDR3 in amino acids: CASSQGLAGYNEQFF. The CDR3, as DNA: TGTGCCAGCAGCCAAGGACTAGCGGGCTACAATGAGCAGTTCTTC. The V call is TRBV14, the J call TRBJ2-1, with 10 bases identical to TRBD2. The V gene end was trimmed by 1 base and the J gene end by 3 bases; junction bases not matched to a gene: 0. Germline V gene sequence: CDR1 SGHDN, CDR2 FVKESK. The CDR3 contains 15 residues.

A remark on this clone: The junction departs from the called germline gene at one end, perhaps through a read error. V is TRBV20-1 and J is TRBJ1-1; D is perhaps TRBD1 (5 bases). The germline V gene has CDR1 DFQATT and CDR2 SNEGSKA (reference sequence). The CDR3 has 11 residues. DNA for the CDR3: TGCAGTGCTAGTCCGGGACCCCGAAGAGTTTTT. This codes for CSASPGPRRVF.

The V call is TRBV5-1, the J call TRBJ2-7; D gene unclear. Germline CDR1 and CDR2: SGHRS and YFSETQ. Trimming cost V 2 bases and J 2 bases, with 14 bases left between them. The CDR3 has 15 residues. The DNA of the CDR3 is TGCGCCAGCAGCTTAGTGATCGCACCGACCTACGAGCAGTACTTC. It translates to CASSLVIAPTYEQYF.

V is TRBV2 and J is TRBJ1-2, with D possibly matching TRBD1 (6 bases). Trimming removed 6 bases at V and 7 bases at J, with 12 bases between. The CDR3 is 12 amino acids. CDR1 is SNHLY, CDR2 FYNNEI, per germline. CDR3 in DNA: TGTGCCAGCAGGGAGACAGGTGGTGGCTACACCTTC. Translation: CASRETGGGYTF.

The chain recombines TRBV6-5 with TRBJ2-3; 10 positions agree with TRBD2. Unmatched junction bases numbered 1, after V lost 0 bases and J lost 1 base. The CDR3 has 16 residues. Germline values: CDR1 MNHEY, CDR2 SVGAGI. The CDR3 DNA sequence: TGTGCCAGCAGTTACTCCCTAGCGGGAGGCACAGATACGCAGTATTTT. Protein: CASSYSLAGGTDTQYF.

This chain joins TRBV7-2 and TRBJ1-2; unclear D gene. The CDR3 extends over 15 amino acids. Germline V gives CDR1 SGHTA, CDR2 FQGNSA. V was clipped by 2 bases and J by 6 bases, with 16 bases between them. CDR3 amino acids: CASSLTGNVWNGYTF. The CDR3 DNA follows: TGTGCCAGCAGCTTAACCGGGAATGTATGGAATGGCTACACCTTC.

In its sample, this clone was seen a few times. The rearrangement joins TRBV6-1 to TRBJ1-3; 8 nucleotides align to TRBD1. Trimming took 2 bases from V and 2 from J; bases not matched to a gene: 2. Per germline, CDR1 MNHNS and CDR2 SASEGT. CDR3 length: 15 amino acids. CDR3 sequence reads: CASSEYRGTGNTIYF. In DNA form, the CDR3 reads TGTGCCAGCAGTGAATACAGGGGGACTGGAAACACCATATATTTT.

Only one count was recorded for this clone. The chain is built from TRBV2 and TRBJ2-5; possibly TRBD1 or TRBD2 for D (5 bases each). The germline V gene has CDR1 SNHLY and CDR2 FYNNEI. The germline V and J ends were trimmed by 4 bases and 1 base, with 13 bases remaining between them. CDR3 size: 15 residues. Here the CDR3 DNA reads TGTGCCAGCAGTGTGAGGGGAAGCGGCCAAGAGACCCAGTACTTC. Amino acid sequence: CASSVRGSGQETQYF.

The gene calls are TRBV5-1 and TRBJ2-3, with a weak D call TRBD2 (5 bases). V dropped 4 bases and J dropped 6 bases, with 12 bases sitting between them. The CDR3 has 13 amino acids. Germline lookup yields CDR1 SGHRS and CDR2 YFSETQ. The CDR3 DNA reads TGCGCCAGCAGCGACGGGGTGCTGGATACGCAGTATTTT. Protein sequence: CASSDGVLDTQYF. Full variable domain (rest looked up from reference TRBV5-1 and TRBJ2-3): KAGVTQTPRYLIKTRGQQVTLSCSPISGHRSVSWYQQTPGQGLQFLFEYFSETQRNKGNFPGRFSGRQFSNSRSEMNVSTLELGDSALYLCASSDGVLDTQYFGPGTRLTVL.

Points on this clone: Its ends do not fully match the called genes, so a read error is possible. The chain links TRBV6-5 to TRBJ2-2; a possible D gene is TRBD2 (5 bases). This CDR3 has 13 amino acids. The germline V gene has CDR1 MNHEY and CDR2 SVGAGI. The CDR3 is CASKEVNTGELFF. DNA of the CDR3: TGTGCGAGCAAGGAGGTGAACACCGGGGAGCTGTTTTTT.

The rearrangement joins TRBV27 to TRBJ2-1; no clear D. The V and J ends lost 8 bases and 6 bases respectively, with 8 bases between them. Germline CDR1 and CDR2: MNHEY and SMNVEV (reference sequence). The CDR3 runs 11 residues. The DNA for the CDR3 is TGTGCCAGCGGTGAGATCAATGAGCAGTTCTTC. It translates to CASGEINEQFF.

V and J are TRBV5-1 and TRBJ2-7; 7 bases are shared with TRBD1. The germline gives CDR1 SGHRS, CDR2 YFSETQ. The junction had 13 bases not matched to a gene; V was cut back by 6 bases and J by 4 bases. The CDR3 contains 15 residues. The CDR3 DNA reads as TGCGCCAGCACTCCGGGGCAGGGGGTAACTTACGAGCAGTACTTC. This translates into CASTPGQGVTYEQYF.

The chain joins TRBV2 to TRBJ2-1; tentative D call: TRBD1 (5 bases). Between the trimmed V and J ends, which lost 5 bases and 8 bases, there was a span of 19 bases. CDR3 length equals 15 residues. Germline-derived CDR1 and CDR2 are SNHLY and FYNNEI. CDR3 residues: CASSLEGAAQDEQFF. The DNA for the CDR3 is TGTGCCAGCAGTCTTGAAGGGGCCGCCCAGGATGAGCAGTTCTTC.

The V and J genes are TRBV7-8 and TRBJ2-4; D is unclear. The V end lost 6 bases, the J end lost 0 bases, and 9 bases lay between the germline ends. Germline CDR1 SGHVS, CDR2 FQNEAQ. This CDR3 spans 14 amino acids. In DNA, the CDR3 is TGTGCCAGCAGTCCTCCTCTAGCCAAAAACATTCAGTACTTC. Protein sequence: CASSPPLAKNIQYF.

The chain links TRBV6-1 to TRBJ2-7, with a weak D call TRBD2 (5 bases). Trimming took 5 bases from V and 3 from J, leaving 11 bases between them. This CDR3 region has 13 residues. Per the germline V gene, CDR1 is MNHNS and CDR2 is SASEGT. The CDR3 loop is CASSPRGGYEQYF. CDR3 in DNA: TGTGCCAGCAGTCCACGCGGAGGCTACGAGCAGTACTTC.

This chain links TRBV4-2 with TRBJ2-5, with D hard to call. Germline lookup yields CDR1 LGHNA and CDR2 YNFKEQ. Trimming stripped 2 bases from V and 3 bases from J, with 10 bases between. The CDR3 runs 14 residues. Here the CDR3 reads CASSQPLVEETQYF. The CDR3 nucleotides are TGTGCCAGCAGCCAACCCCTAGTGGAAGAGACCCAGTACTTC.

The chain combines TRBV19 with TRBJ2-2; 12 bases match TRBD2. The trim removed 5 bases at V and 5 bases at J, leaving 3 bases unmatched. CDR1 and CDR2 from the germline V gene are LNHDA and SQIVND (reference sequence). This CDR3 is 15 amino acids long. This CDR3 is CASSLAGGRTGELFF. The CDR3 DNA follows: TGTGCCAGTAGTCTAGCGGGAGGGCGGACCGGGGAGCTGTTTTTT.

This clone was recorded once. V usage is TRBV5-1 and J usage is TRBJ2-5; 7 bases map to TRBD1. The end of the DNA fits TRBJ2-7 better, so the J call may be wrong. CDR3 length: 16 amino acids. CDR1 and CDR2 from the germline V gene are SGHRS and YFSETQ. CDR3 DNA sequence: TGCGCCAGCAGCTTGCCCCTCGGGACAGTGGACTACGAGCAGTACTTC. Its translation is CASSLPLGTVDYEQYF.

The CDR3, as DNA: TGCAGCGTCCAGCGGCAGGAGGCGTCCTACGAGCAGTACTTC. It translates to CSVQRQEASYEQYF. J is TRBJ2-7 and V is TRBV29-1; possibly TRBD2 for D (5 bases). The V gene's germline CDR1 is SQVTM and CDR2 ANQGSEA. Trimming removed 6 bases at V and 1 base at J, with 16 bases between. The CDR3 consists of 14 residues.